This T cell receptor (beta chain) emerged from a study of PD-1 blockade in mismatch repair-deficient tumors. CDR1 SGHVS and CDR2 FQNEAQ come from the germline V gene. V shed 1 base and J shed 4 bases, with 14 bases lying between them. The length of the CDR3 is 16 residues. The table came from immunoSEQ multiplex PCR; TCRdb's copy has only in-frame clones and leaves some out. The sample lists 77,000 or so clones, roughly 80% seen once, with approximately 5.5% in the top ten. The clonotype was recovered from an adult with mismatch repair-deficient cancer. Here the sequenced sample was peripheral blood, taken 44 weeks after starting pembrolizumab. The V and J genes are TRBV7-8 and TRBJ1-3; no clear D. In DNA, the CDR3 is TGTGCCAGCAGCTTAGAAGGCAGCGGCCTAGGAAACACCATATATTTT. It yields the protein CASSLEGSGLGNTIYF.